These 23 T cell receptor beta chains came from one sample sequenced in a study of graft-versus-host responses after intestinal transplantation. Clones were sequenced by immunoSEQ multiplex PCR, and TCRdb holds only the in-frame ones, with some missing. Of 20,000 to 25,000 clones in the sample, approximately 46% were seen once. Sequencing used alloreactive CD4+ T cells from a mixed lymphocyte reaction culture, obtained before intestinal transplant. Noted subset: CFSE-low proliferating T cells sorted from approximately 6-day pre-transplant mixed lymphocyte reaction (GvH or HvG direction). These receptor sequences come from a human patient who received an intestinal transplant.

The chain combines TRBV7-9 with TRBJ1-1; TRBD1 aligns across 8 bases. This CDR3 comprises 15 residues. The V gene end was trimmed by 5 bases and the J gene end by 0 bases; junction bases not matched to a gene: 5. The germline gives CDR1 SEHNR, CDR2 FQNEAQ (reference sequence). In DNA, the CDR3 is TGTGCCAGCAGCCGCAGGGGGCAAGTGAACACTGAAGCTTTCTTT. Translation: CASSRRGQVNTEAFF.

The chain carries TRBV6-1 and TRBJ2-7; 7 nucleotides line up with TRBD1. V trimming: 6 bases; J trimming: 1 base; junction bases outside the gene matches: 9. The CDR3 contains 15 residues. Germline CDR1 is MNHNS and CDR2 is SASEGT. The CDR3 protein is CASSSAGTVSYEQYF. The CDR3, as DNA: TGTGCCAGCAGCTCGGCCGGGACAGTATCCTACGAGCAGTACTTC.

The CDR3 bases are TGCGCCAGCAGCTTATCATCCACCCCGGTCACAGATACGCAGTATTTT. Translation gives CASSLSSTPVTDTQYF. The chain has TRBV5-1 and TRBJ2-3; D is undetermined. In germline, CDR1 is SGHRS, CDR2 YFSETQ. V dropped 2 bases and J dropped 2 bases, with 15 bases sitting between them. This CDR3 has 16 residues.

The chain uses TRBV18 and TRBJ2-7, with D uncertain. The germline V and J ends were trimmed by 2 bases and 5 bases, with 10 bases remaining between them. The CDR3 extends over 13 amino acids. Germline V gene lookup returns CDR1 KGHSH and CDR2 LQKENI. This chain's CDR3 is CASSPISWHEQYF. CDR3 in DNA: TGTGCCAGCTCACCAATAAGTTGGCACGAGCAGTACTTC.

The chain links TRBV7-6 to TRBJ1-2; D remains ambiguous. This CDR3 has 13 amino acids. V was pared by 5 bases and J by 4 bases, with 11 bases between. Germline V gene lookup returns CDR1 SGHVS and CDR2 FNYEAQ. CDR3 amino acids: CASSPGGTYGYTF. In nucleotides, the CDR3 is TGTGCCAGCAGCCCAGGTGGTACCTATGGCTACACCTTC.

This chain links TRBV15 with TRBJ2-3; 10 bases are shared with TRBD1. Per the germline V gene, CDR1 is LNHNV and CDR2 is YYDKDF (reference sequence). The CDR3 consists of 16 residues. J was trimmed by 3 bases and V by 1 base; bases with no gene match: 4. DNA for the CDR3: TGTGCCACCAGCAGAGCTGGGACAGGGGATACAGATACGCAGTATTTT. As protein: CATSRAGTGDTDTQYF.

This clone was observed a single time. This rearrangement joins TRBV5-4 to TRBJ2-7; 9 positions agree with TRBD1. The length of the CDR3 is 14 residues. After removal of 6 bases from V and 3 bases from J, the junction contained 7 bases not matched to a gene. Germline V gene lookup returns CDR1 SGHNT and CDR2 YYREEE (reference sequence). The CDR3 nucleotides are TGTGCCAGCAACAACCGACAGGGGGACTACGAGCAGTACTTC. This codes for CASNNRQGDYEQYF.

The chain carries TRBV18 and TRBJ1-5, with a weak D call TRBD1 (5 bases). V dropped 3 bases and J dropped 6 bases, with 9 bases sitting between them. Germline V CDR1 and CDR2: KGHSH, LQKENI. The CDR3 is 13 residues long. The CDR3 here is CASSPGGSQPQHF. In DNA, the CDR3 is TGTGCCAGCTCACCGGGGGGGAGTCAGCCCCAGCATTTT. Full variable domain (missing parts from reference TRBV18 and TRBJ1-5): NAGVMQNPRHLVRRRGQEARLRCSPMKGHSHVYWYRQLPEEGLKFMVYLQKENIIDESGMPKERFSAEFPKEGPSILRIQQVVRGDSAAYFCASSPGGSQPQHFGDGTRLSIL.

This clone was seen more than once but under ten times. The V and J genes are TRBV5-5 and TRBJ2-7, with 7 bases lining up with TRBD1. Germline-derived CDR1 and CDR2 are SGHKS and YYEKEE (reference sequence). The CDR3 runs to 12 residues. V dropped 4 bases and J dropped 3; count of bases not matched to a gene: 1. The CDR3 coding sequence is TGTGCCAGCAGCCGGGACAGCTACGAGCAGTACTTC. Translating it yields CASSRDSYEQYF. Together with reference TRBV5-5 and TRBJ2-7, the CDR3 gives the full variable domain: DAGVTQSPTHLIKTRGQQVTLRCSPISGHKSVSWYQQVLGQGPQFIFQYYEKEERGRGNFPDRFSARQFPNYSSELNVNALLLGDSALYLCASSRDSYEQYFGPGTRLTVT.

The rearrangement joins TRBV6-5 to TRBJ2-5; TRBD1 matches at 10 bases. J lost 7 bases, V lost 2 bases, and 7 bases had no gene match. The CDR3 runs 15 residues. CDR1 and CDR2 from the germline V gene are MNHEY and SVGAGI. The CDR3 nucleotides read TGTGCCAGCAGTTACGGGACAGGGGCTTGGGGGACCCAGTACTTC. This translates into CASSYGTGAWGTQYF.

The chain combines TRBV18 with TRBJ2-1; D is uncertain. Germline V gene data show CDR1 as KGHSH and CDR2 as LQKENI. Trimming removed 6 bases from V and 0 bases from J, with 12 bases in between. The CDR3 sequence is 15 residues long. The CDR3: CASSLISSSYNEQFF. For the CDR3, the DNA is TGTGCCAGCTCGCTTATATCGAGCTCCTACAATGAGCAGTTCTTC.

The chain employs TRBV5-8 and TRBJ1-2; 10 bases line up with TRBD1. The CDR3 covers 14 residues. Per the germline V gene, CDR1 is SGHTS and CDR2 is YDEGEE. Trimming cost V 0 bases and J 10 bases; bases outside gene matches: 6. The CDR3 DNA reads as TGTGCCAGCAGCTTGGGTGGGACAGGGGTAGTCTACACCTTC. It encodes CASSLGGTGVVYTF.

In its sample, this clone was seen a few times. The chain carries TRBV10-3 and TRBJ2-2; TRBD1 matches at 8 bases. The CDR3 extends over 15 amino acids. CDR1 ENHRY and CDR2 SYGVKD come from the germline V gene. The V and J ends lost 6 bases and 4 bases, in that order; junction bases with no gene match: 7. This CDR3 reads CAISTTGVSTGELFF. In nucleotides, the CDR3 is TGTGCCATCAGCACGACAGGGGTGAGCACCGGGGAGCTGTTTTTT.

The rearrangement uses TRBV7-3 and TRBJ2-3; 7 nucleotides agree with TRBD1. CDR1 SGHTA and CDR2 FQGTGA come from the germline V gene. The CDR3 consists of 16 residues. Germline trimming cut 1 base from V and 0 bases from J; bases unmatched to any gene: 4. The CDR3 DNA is TGTGCCAGCAGCTTAAACGTGGGACAGAGCACAGATACGCAGTATTTT. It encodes CASSLNVGQSTDTQYF.

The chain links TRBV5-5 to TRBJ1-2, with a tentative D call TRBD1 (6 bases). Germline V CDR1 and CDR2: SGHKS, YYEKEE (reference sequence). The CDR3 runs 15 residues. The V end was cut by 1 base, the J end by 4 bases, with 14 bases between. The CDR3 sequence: CASSLTGGAGYGYTF. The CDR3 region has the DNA TGTGCCAGCAGCTTGACGGGGGGCGCAGGCTATGGCTACACCTTC.

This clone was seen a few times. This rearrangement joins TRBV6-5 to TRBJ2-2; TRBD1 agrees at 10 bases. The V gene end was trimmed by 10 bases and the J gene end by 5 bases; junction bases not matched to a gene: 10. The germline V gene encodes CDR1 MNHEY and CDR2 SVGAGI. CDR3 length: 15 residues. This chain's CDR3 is CATNRQGALTGELFF. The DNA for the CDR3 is TGTGCCACCAACCGACAGGGGGCGCTGACCGGGGAGCTGTTTTTT.

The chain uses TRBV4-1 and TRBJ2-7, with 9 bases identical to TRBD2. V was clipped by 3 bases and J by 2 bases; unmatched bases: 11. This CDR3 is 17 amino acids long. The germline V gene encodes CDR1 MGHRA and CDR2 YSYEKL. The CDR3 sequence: CASSHLLSGGPAYEQYF. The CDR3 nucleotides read TGCGCCAGCAGCCACCTACTCAGCGGGGGGCCCGCCTACGAGCAGTACTTC.

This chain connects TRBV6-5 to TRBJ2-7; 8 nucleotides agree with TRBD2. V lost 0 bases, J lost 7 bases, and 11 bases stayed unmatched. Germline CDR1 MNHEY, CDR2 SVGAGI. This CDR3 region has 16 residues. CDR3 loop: CASSYSLGGGPGEQYF. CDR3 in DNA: TGTGCCAGCAGTTACTCGCTCGGGGGGGGGCCAGGAGAGCAGTACTTC.

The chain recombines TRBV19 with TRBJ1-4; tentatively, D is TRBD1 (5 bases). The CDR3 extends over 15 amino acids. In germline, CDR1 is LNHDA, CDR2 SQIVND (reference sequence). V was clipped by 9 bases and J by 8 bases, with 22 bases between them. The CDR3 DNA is TGTGCCAGCCCCCAAGGGAGGCTTGAGGGGGAAAAACTGTTTTTT. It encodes CASPQGRLEGEKLFF.

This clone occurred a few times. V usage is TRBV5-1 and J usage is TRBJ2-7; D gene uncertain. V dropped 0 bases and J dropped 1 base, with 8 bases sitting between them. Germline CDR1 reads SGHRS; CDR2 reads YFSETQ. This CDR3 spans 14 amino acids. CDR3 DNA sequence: TGCGCCAGCAGCTTGGATGGCGGTTCCTACGAGCAGTACTTC. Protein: CASSLDGGSYEQYF.

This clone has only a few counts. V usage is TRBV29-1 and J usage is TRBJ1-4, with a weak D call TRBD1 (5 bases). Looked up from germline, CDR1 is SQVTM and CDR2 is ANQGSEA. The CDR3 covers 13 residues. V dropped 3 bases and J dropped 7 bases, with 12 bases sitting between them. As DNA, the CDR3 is TGCAGCGTTGACGCGGGGACCGGTGAAAAACTGTTTTTT. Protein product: CSVDAGTGEKLFF.

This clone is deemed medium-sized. The CDR3 nucleotides read TGCGCCAGCAGTCCTTCTAGCGGGGCCTCCTACGAGCAGTACTTC. Amino acids: CASSPSSGASYEQYF. The chain combines TRBV10-1 with TRBJ2-7, with 9 bases that match TRBD2. The CDR3 is made up of 15 amino acids. Germline values: CDR1 WNHNN, CDR2 SYGVQD (reference sequence). V gave up 5 bases and J gave up 0 bases; unmatched junction bases: 5.

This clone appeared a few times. CDR3 bases: TGTGCCAGCTCCCCCCCTAGCTTTGAGACCCAGTACTTC. It encodes CASSPPSFETQYF. This chain connects TRBV18 to TRBJ2-5; a weak D match, TRBD2 (5 bases). Germline-derived CDR1 and CDR2 are KGHSH and LQKENI. The V and J ends lost 6 bases and 5 bases respectively, with 13 bases between them. CDR3 length: 13 amino acids.